This is a list of T cell receptor beta chains from one sample in a study of blood T cell repertoires in COVID-19. Only in-frame clones appear in the TCRdb table, and some are missing; sequencing was by immunoSEQ multiplex PCR. The table includes around 180,000 clones, about 88% detected once. The sample consisted of peripheral blood. Receptor source: a man aged 55 to 70 with acute or convalescent COVID-19. Both conserved end residues are part of each CDR3. The D gene is left open where the match is weak. Not every row has a clone size; where given, it reads once, few, many or a size class.

V gene	D gene	J gene	clone size	CDR3 protein	CDR3 DNA
TRBV7-9	.	TRBJ1-2	.	CASSPNAGEGYTF	TGTGCCAGCAGCCCCAACGCAGGGGAAGGCTACACCTTC
TRBV5-4	TRBD1	TRBJ2-2	.	CASSSGQGNTGELFF	TGTGCCAGCAGCTCGGGACAGGGGAACACCGGGGAGCTGTTTTTT
TRBV5-1	TRBD1	TRBJ1-1	.	CASSYQGVGTEAFF	TGCGCCAGCAGCTATCAGGGGGTAGGCACTGAAGCTTTCTTT
TRBV24-1	TRBD2	TRBJ2-1	once	CATSDKGLATYNEQFF	TGTGCCACCAGTGATAAGGGACTAGCGACCTACAATGAGCAGTTCTTC
TRBV12-5	TRBD1	TRBJ1-2	few	CASGLTRQGLGGYTF	TGTGCTAGTGGTTTGACCCGACAGGGACTCGGCGGCTACACCTTC
TRBV7-8	TRBD2	TRBJ2-3	.	CASSERLAGTSTDTQYF	TGTGCCAGCAGCGAAAGACTAGCGGGGACTAGCACAGATACGCAGTATTTT
TRBV5-1	.	TRBJ1-1	.	CASSRDGGGVTEAFF	TGCGCCAGCAGCCGGGACGGGGGGGGCGTCACTGAAGCTTTCTTT
TRBV12-3/TRBV12-4	TRBD1	TRBJ1-1	.	CASRLVEGQKAFF	TGTGCCAGCAGACTCGTGGAGGGACAGAAAGCTTTCTTT
TRBV4-2	TRBD1	TRBJ1-4	once	CASSSDRAGTNEKLFF	TGTGCCAGCAGCTCGGACAGGGCGGGAACTAATGAAAAACTGTTTTTT
TRBV15	TRBD1	TRBJ2-5	.	CATSRRGQGTETQYF	TGTGCCACCAGCAGAAGGGGACAGGGGACGGAGACCCAGTACTTC
TRBV28	TRBD1	TRBJ2-3	.	CASSFEGASRDTQYF	TGTGCCAGCAGTTTTGAGGGGGCGAGCCGAGATACGCAGTATTTT
TRBV19	TRBD1	TRBJ1-2	.	CASTDYRQGSYGYTF	TGTGCCAGTACCGATTACCGACAGGGTTCCTATGGCTACACCTTC
TRBV6-2/TRBV6-3	.	TRBJ2-1	.	CASSYRLGWASAAYNEQFF	TGTGCCAGCAGTTATCGGTTAGGGTGGGCTAGCGCCGCCTACAATGAGCAGTTCTTC
TRBV18	.	TRBJ1-5	.	CASSPGVGGSNQPQHF	TGTGCCAGCTCACCAGGCGTGGGGGGAAGCAATCAGCCCCAGCATTTT
TRBV24-1	TRBD2	TRBJ2-7	once	CANLTLAGKTNPLREQYF	TGTGCCAATCTGACTCTAGCGGGTAAAACCAACCCCCTACGAGAGCAGTACTTC
TRBV9	.	TRBJ2-1	.	CASSVGELSTYNEQFF	TGTGCCAGCAGCGTAGGGGAGTTAAGCACCTACAATGAGCAGTTCTTC
TRBV9	TRBD1	TRBJ1-2	.	CASSVARTGDNYGYTF	TGTGCCAGCAGCGTAGCGCGAACAGGGGATAACTATGGCTACACCTTC
TRBV6-4	TRBD2	TRBJ2-3	.	CASSDVAGGQDTQYF	TGTGCCAGCAGTGACGTAGCGGGGGGGCAAGATACGCAGTATTTT
TRBV18	.	TRBJ1-2	.	CASSFTEGRDGYTF	TGTGCCAGCTCATTCACGGAGGGACGCGATGGCTACACCTTC
TRBV18	TRBD1	TRBJ1-6	.	CASSGTGGSYNSPLHF	TGTGCCAGCTCAGGAACAGGGGGTTCCTATAATTCACCCCTCCACTTT
TRBV4-2	TRBD1	TRBJ1-2	few	CASTTGAGTSYGYTF	TGTGCCAGCACTACAGGGGCAGGCACTTCCTATGGCTACACCTTC
TRBV12-5	.	TRBJ1-2	.	CASARGGNYGYTF	TGTGCTAGTGCCCGGGGGGGGAACTATGGCTACACCTTC
TRBV5-8	TRBD1	TRBJ1-5	once	CASSSRTGISNQPQHF	TGTGCCAGCAGCTCCAGGACAGGGATTAGCAATCAGCCCCAGCATTTT
TRBV6-2/TRBV6-3	.	TRBJ1-2	.	CASSPGQRNYGYTF	TGTGCCAGCAGTCCCGGACAGAGGAACTATGGCTACACCTTC
TRBV5-4	.	TRBJ2-6	.	CASSLGLLSGANVLTF	TGTGCCAGCAGCTTGGGACTGCTCTCTGGGGCCAACGTCCTGACTTTC
TRBV5-1	.	TRBJ2-2	.	CASSISGHNTGELFF	TGCGCCAGCAGCATCTCGGGACACAACACCGGGGAGCTGTTTTTT
TRBV6-5	.	TRBJ1-3	.	CASTGLWGGNTIYF	TGTGCCAGCACGGGACTTTGGGGGGGAAACACCATATATTTT
TRBV14	TRBD1	TRBJ1-2	.	CASSRDRGNGYTF	TGTGCCAGCAGCCGGGACAGGGGAAATGGCTACACCTTC
TRBV5-6	.	TRBJ1-5	.	CASSLMGGGGQPQHF	TGTGCCAGCAGCCTAATGGGAGGTGGGGGGCAGCCCCAGCATTTT
TRBV19	TRBD1	TRBJ1-4	.	CASRGTANEKLFF	TGTGCCAGTCGGGGGACAGCTAATGAAAAACTGTTTTTT
TRBV19	.	TRBJ1-2	once	CASSISAGPPPNYGYTF	TGTGCCAGTAGTATTTCGGCAGGGCCGCCTCCTAACTATGGCTACACCTTC
TRBV6-2/TRBV6-3	TRBD1	TRBJ1-1	.	CASSWGQVAFF	TGTGCCAGCAGTTGGGGACAGGTAGCTTTCTTT
TRBV6-6	.	TRBJ2-7	.	CASSSVGSGLSYEQYF	TGTGCCAGCAGTTCCGTCGGGAGCGGATTGTCCTACGAGCAGTACTTC
TRBV10-3	TRBD1	TRBJ1-5	.	CAISDRDSPYSNQPQHF	TGTGCCATCAGCGACAGGGACAGTCCCTATAGCAATCAGCCCCAGCATTTT
TRBV18	TRBD1	TRBJ2-3	.	CASSPGTGGTDTQYF	TGTGCCAGCTCACCAGGAACAGGGGGCACAGATACGCAGTATTTT
TRBV10-3	.	TRBJ1-6	.	CAISANRVNNSPLHF	TGTGCCATCAGTGCCAACAGGGTGAATAATTCACCCCTCCACTTT